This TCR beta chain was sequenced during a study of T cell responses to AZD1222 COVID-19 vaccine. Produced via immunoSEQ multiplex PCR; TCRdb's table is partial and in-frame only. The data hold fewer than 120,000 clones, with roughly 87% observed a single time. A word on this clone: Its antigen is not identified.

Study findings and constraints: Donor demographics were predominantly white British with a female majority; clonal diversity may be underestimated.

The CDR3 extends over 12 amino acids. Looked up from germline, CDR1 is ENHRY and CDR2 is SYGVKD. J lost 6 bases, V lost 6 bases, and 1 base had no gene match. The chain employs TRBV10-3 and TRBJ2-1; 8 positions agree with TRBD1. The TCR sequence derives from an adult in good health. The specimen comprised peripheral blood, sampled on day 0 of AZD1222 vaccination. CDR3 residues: CAISGQGNEQFF. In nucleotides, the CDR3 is TGTGCCATCAGCGGACAGGGCAATGAGCAGTTCTTC.